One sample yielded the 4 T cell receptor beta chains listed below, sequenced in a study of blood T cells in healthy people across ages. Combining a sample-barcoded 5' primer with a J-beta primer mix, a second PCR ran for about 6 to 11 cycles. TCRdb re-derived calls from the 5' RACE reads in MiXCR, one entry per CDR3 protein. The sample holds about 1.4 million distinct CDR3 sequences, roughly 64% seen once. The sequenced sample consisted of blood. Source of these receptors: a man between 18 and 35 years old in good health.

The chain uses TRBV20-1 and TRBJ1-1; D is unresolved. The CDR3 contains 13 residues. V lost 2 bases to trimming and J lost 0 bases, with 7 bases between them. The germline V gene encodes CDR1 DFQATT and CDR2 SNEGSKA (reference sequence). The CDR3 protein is CSARNYLNTEAFF. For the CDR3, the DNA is TGCAGTGCTAGAAACTATTTGAACACTGAAGCTTTCTTT.

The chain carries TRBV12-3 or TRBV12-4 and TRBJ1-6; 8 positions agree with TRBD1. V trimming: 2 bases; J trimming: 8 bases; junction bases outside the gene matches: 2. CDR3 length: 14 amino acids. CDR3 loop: CASSLQGAYSPLHF. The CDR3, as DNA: TGTGCCAGCAGTTTACAGGGGGCTTATTCACCCCTCCACTTT.

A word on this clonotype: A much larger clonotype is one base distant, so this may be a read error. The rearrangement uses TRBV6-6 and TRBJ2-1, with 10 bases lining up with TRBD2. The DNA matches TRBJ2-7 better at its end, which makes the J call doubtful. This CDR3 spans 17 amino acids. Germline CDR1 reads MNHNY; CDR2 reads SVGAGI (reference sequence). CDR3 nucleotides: TGTGCCGGCAGTTACTCGGGGCTAGCGGGAGCCTACAATGAGCAGTACTTC. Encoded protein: CAGSYSGLAGAYNEQYF.

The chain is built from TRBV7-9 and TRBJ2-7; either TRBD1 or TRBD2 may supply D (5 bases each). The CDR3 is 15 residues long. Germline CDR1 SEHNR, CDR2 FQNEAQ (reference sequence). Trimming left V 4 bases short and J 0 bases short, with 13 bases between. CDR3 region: CASSSLLGTSYEQYF. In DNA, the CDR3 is TGTGCCAGCAGCTCCCTGTTGGGGACCTCCTACGAGCAGTACTTC.